Presented here are 17 T cell receptor beta chains from one specimen sequenced in a study of OX40 agonist ivuxolimab in advanced cancers. Repertoires were generated with immunoSEQ multiplex PCR, while TCRdb's copy carries only in-frame clones and drops some. The top ten clones hold around 2.4% of a sample with about 72,000 clones, roughly 91% of them seen once. This specimen was CD4+ or CD8+ T cells sorted from blood, taken in a trial of the OX40 agonist ivuxolimab. These receptors all come from an adult with an advanced solid tumor such as melanoma, head and neck, liver or kidney cancer.

The rearrangement joins TRBV5-1 to TRBJ1-6; weak D call: TRBD1 (6 bases). This CDR3 contains 15 residues. Germline V lookup: CDR1 SGHRS, CDR2 YFSETQ. Trimming pared 1 base from V and 7 bases from J, leaving 12 bases between. This chain's CDR3 is CASSLLTGNNSPLHF. Written as DNA, the CDR3 is TGCGCCAGCAGCTTGCTTACAGGGAACAATTCACCCCTCCACTTT.

V and J are TRBV29-1 and TRBJ1-1; D gene uncertain. The V end lost 5 bases, the J end lost 6 bases, and 13 bases lay between the germline ends. The CDR3 extends over 12 amino acids. Germline CDR1 SQVTM, CDR2 ANQGSEA. The CDR3 sequence: CSVKHDRAEAFF. The CDR3 DNA reads TGCAGCGTTAAACACGATAGGGCTGAAGCTTTCTTT.

V and J are TRBV18 and TRBJ2-3; D unresolved. CDR1 is KGHSH and CDR2 is LQKENI in the germline V gene. V lost 2 bases to trimming and J lost 8 bases, with 11 bases between them. CDR3 size: 13 residues. CDR3 in DNA: TGTGCCAGCTCACCAGGCTATTCCCCTACGCAGTATTTT. It encodes CASSPGYSPTQYF.

The V call is TRBV28, the J call TRBJ1-1, with D uncertain. In germline, CDR1 is MDHEN, CDR2 SYDVKM. V dropped 6 bases and J dropped 0 bases, with 14 bases sitting between them. The CDR3 sequence is 15 residues long. CDR3 residues: CASSSPSGVNTEAFF. Written as DNA, the CDR3 is TGTGCCAGCAGCTCCCCCTCTGGCGTGAACACTGAAGCTTTCTTT.

V usage is TRBV5-4 and J usage is TRBJ2-7, with D perhaps given as TRBD1 or TRBD2 (5 bases each). The germline CDR1 and CDR2 sequences are SGHNT and YYREEE (reference sequence). The CDR3 is 15 residues long. Trimming cost V 4 bases and J 6 bases, with 20 bases left between them. The DNA for the CDR3 is TGTGCCAGCAGCCGAACCTCGAGAGGGCAGGGCGAGCAGTACTTC. Its translation: CASSRTSRGQGEQYF.

V gene TRBV7-9 combines with J gene TRBJ2-3, with 16 positions matching TRBD2. This CDR3 region has 17 residues. Germline assignment: CDR1 SEHNR and CDR2 FQNEAQ (reference sequence). V gave up 5 bases and J gave up 6 bases; unmatched junction bases: 8. The CDR3 protein is CASSPGTSGRAVDTQYF. The DNA for the CDR3 is TGTGCCAGCAGCCCAGGGACTAGCGGGAGGGCCGTGGATACGCAGTATTTT.

The chain has TRBV29-1 and TRBJ2-5; D unclear. Germline lookup yields CDR1 SQVTM and CDR2 ANQGSEA. This CDR3 is 13 amino acids long. Deletions cut 6 bases from V and 3 bases from J, with 14 bases between. CDR3 residues: CSVAAPNKETQYF. CDR3 DNA sequence: TGCAGCGTGGCGGCCCCGAACAAAGAGACCCAGTACTTC.

This clone has a single count. V gene TRBV5-1 combines with J gene TRBJ2-3, with TRBD2 matching 9 bases. The germline V gene has CDR1 SGHRS and CDR2 YFSETQ. The CDR3 runs to 16 residues. V lost 1 base to trimming and J lost 3 bases; unmatched junction nucleotides: 6. CDR3 sequence (DNA): TGCGCCAGCAGCTTGCTCAGCGGGGGGACAACAGATACGCAGTATTTT. As protein: CASSLLSGGTTDTQYF.

The chain employs TRBV6-5 and TRBJ1-2; unclear D gene. Germline lookup yields CDR1 MNHEY and CDR2 SVGAGI. Trimming took off 4 bases at V and 8 bases at J, with 14 bases between the two ends. CDR3 length: 13 residues. CDR3 sequence: CASSSQGSWGYTF. The CDR3 region has the DNA TGTGCCAGCAGTTCCCAAGGAAGCTGGGGCTACACCTTC.

The chain uses TRBV5-1 and TRBJ1-2, with TRBD1 as a possible D gene (5 bases). CDR3 size: 13 residues. V was clipped by 0 bases and J by 4 bases, with 7 bases between them. The germline V gene encodes CDR1 SGHRS and CDR2 YFSETQ. The CDR3 DNA follows: TGCGCCAGCAGCTTGGGACAGAGCTATGGCTACACCTTC. Its protein is CASSLGQSYGYTF.

In DNA, the CDR3 is TGTGCCAGCAGCTCTGGTCGACTAGGGGGAACAGATACGCAGTATTTT. The encoded protein is CASSSGRLGGTDTQYF. The J gene is TRBJ2-3, the V gene TRBV5-8; D may be TRBD1 or TRBD2 (6 bases each). This CDR3 spans 16 amino acids. Germline V gene sequence: CDR1 SGHTS, CDR2 YDEGEE. V dropped 3 bases and J dropped 3 bases, with 17 bases sitting between them.

The J gene is TRBJ2-5, the V gene TRBV5-1; 7 bases map to TRBD1. Germline assignment: CDR1 SGHRS and CDR2 YFSETQ. The CDR3 has 14 residues. Trimming took 3 bases from V and 2 from J; bases not matched to a gene: 4. In DNA, the CDR3 is TGCGCCAGCAGCTCCGGACAGGATCAAGAGACCCAGTACTTC. This encodes CASSSGQDQETQYF.

The chain is built from TRBV20-1 and TRBJ1-5, with 9 bases fitting TRBD1. Trimming took 3 bases from V and 11 from J; bases not matched to a gene: 2. The CDR3 totals 11 residues. From germline, CDR1 is DFQATT and CDR2 SNEGSKA (reference sequence). CDR3 sequence: CSARGQGSQHF. The CDR3 DNA is TGCAGTGCTAGGGGACAGGGCTCCCAGCATTTT.

This chain uses TRBV19 with TRBJ1-1; D gene ambiguous. The CDR3 length is 13 residues. Trimming took off 6 bases at V and 0 bases at J, with 8 bases between the two ends. Germline V gene sequence: CDR1 LNHDA, CDR2 SQIVND (reference sequence). CDR3 DNA: TGTGCCAGTAGGGACGGAGTGAACACTGAAGCTTTCTTT. This gives the protein CASRDGVNTEAFF. Filled out from reference TRBV19 and TRBJ1-1, the complete variable domain reads DGGITQSPKYLFRKEGQNVTLSCEQNLNHDAMYWYRQDPGQGLRLIYYSQIVNDFQKGDIAEGYSVSREKKESFPLTVTSAQKNPTAFYLCASRDGVNTEAFFGQGTRLTVV.

The CDR3 spells CASSTDGGNYGYTF. The CDR3 DNA reads TGCGCCAGCTCAACCGATGGGGGGAACTATGGCTACACCTTC. The chain carries TRBV5-1 and TRBJ1-2, with D possibly being TRBD1 (5 bases). Germline V gene data show CDR1 as SGHRS and CDR2 as YFSETQ. V was shortened by 7 bases and J by 2 bases, with 15 bases between the two germline ends. There are 14 residues in the CDR3.

This rearrangement joins TRBV6-6 to TRBJ2-1; D uncertain. This CDR3 contains 14 residues. Germline V gene sequence: CDR1 MNHNY, CDR2 SVGAGI (reference sequence). V lost 2 bases and J 4 bases, leaving 9 bases between the germline ends. The CDR3 region has the DNA TGTGCCAGCAGTTACACGGGCACATACAATGAGCAGTTCTTC. Translated: CASSYTGTYNEQFF.

The chain joins TRBV6-6 to TRBJ2-7; D may be TRBD1 or TRBD2 (5 bases each). The V gene's germline CDR1 is MNHNY and CDR2 SVGAGI (reference sequence). With 5 bases removed from V and 3 bases from J, the gap between germline ends came to 11 bases. The CDR3 totals 13 residues. The CDR3 DNA follows: TGTGCCAGCAGTCGGGACCTCTACTACGAGCAGTACTTC. This gives the protein CASSRDLYYEQYF.